The present TCR beta chain was sequenced within a study of blood T cell repertoires in COVID-19. Methods used by the authors: Estimation of nucleated cell counts relied on the amplification of reference gene primers. Profiled with immunoSEQ multiplex PCR; TCRdb holds only in-frame clones, not every one. V, J and clone size were drawn from that table, and D and trimming were deduced from the DNA. The repertoire holds some 250,000 clones, with approximately 85% as singletons. V lost 6 bases and J 1 base, leaving 16 bases between the germline ends. The CDR3 is 16 amino acids. Germline V lookup: CDR1 MNHEY, CDR2 SVGEGT.

This chain uses TRBV6-2 or TRBV6-3 with TRBJ2-1; no clear D gene. This clonotype was sampled from a woman younger than 45 with acute or convalescent COVID-19. What was sequenced was peripheral blood. The CDR3 DNA sequence: TGTGCCAGCAGCCCCCCCGGTGTAAGATCCTACAATGAGCAGTTCTTC. It encodes CASSPPGVRSYNEQFF.